These 26 T cell receptor beta chains were all obtained from the same sample, sequenced in a study of beta chain features in type 1 diabetes. Notes on the study in general: Patients with Type 1 diabetes showed moderately but significantly shorter TCRB CDR3s in all four CD4+ subsets.

No antigen has been assigned to these receptors. Reverse transcribing all isolated RNA meant expressed TCRB transcripts were sequenced. The table came from immunoSEQ multiplex PCR; TCRdb's copy has only in-frame clones and leaves some out. The table has hundreds of thousands of clones, over 10% seen once. The sample was naive CD4+ T cells from blood. These receptor sequences come from a man between 18 and 29 years old with type 1 diabetes.

The chain has TRBV29-1 and TRBJ1-1, with D hard to call. V lost 4 bases and J lost 6, with 15 bases in between. The CDR3 is 13 amino acids. CDR1 and CDR2 (germline): SQVTM, ANQGSEA. The CDR3 here is CSVAGDLIPEAFF. CDR3 sequence (DNA): TGCAGCGTTGCCGGGGATCTGATCCCTGAAGCTTTCTTT. Based on the CDR3 plus reference TRBV29-1 and TRBJ1-1, the full variable domain is SAVISQKPSRDICQRGTSLTIQCQVDSQVTMMFWYRQQPGQSLTLIATANQGSEATYESGFVIDKFPISRPNLTFSTLTVSNMSPEDSSIYLCSVAGDLIPEAFFGQGTRLTVV.

This clone has only a few counts. The chain uses TRBV30 and TRBJ2-6, with 9 bases that match TRBD1. The junction had 5 bases not matched to a gene; V was cut back by 2 bases and J by 0 bases. This CDR3 region has 17 residues. Germline-derived CDR1 and CDR2 are GTSNPN and SVGIG (reference sequence). CDR3 nucleotides: TGTGCCTGGAGTAGAACAGGGGGCGTCTCTGGGGCCAACGTCCTGACTTTC. It encodes CAWSRTGGVSGANVLTF.

Points on this clone: Other DNA variants within this sample encode the same CDR3. V gene TRBV30 combines with J gene TRBJ2-7; D uncertain. This CDR3 region has 11 residues. The V end was cut by 1 base, the J end by 4 bases, with 5 bases between. Germline CDR1 is GTSNPN and CDR2 is SVGIG (reference sequence). The CDR3 here is CAWSAAYEQYF. The CDR3, as DNA: TGTGCCTGGAGTGCCGCATACGAGCAGTACTTC.

This clone has a handful of counts. The chain uses TRBV27 and TRBJ2-7; 7 bases are shared with TRBD1. This CDR3 contains 14 residues. The ends lost 2 bases at V and 9 bases at J; junction bases unmatched: 10. CDR1 MNHEY and CDR2 SMNVEV come from the germline V gene (reference sequence). The CDR3 nucleotides are TGTGCCAGCAGTTTAACCCCCGACAGGGCTGGGCAGTACTTC. Encoded protein: CASSLTPDRAGQYF.

This sequence joins TRBV7-2 and TRBJ1-5, with D maybe TRBD1 (6 bases). Germline CDR1 and CDR2: SGHTA and FQGNSA. Trimming took 7 bases from V and 4 from J, leaving 11 bases between them. CDR3 length equals 13 residues. The chain's CDR3 is CASTSQGNQPQHF. The CDR3 coding sequence is TGTGCCAGCACCTCACAGGGAAATCAGCCCCAGCATTTT. Combining the CDR3 with reference TRBV7-2 and TRBJ1-5 gives the whole variable domain GAGVSQSPSNKVTEKGKDVELRCDPISGHTALYWYRQSLGQGLEFLIYFQGNSAPDKSGLPSDRFSAERTGGSVSTLTIQRTQQEDSAVYLCASTSQGNQPQHFGDGTRLSIL.

This clone turned up a few times. This chain uses TRBV4-1 with TRBJ2-7; a possible D gene is TRBD2 (6 bases). Germline V gene sequence: CDR1 MGHRA, CDR2 YSYEKL. The CDR3 has 18 amino acids. Trimming took 0 bases from V and 3 from J, leaving 21 bases between them. The CDR3 DNA sequence: TGCGCCAGCAGCCAAGATAGGTACCTCCAAAAGGGAGGCTACGAGCAGTACTTC. Protein product: CASSQDRYLQKGGYEQYF.

The chain joins TRBV25-1 to TRBJ2-7; 7 bases map to TRBD2. Per germline, CDR1 MGHDK and CDR2 SYGVNS. V gave up 1 base and J gave up 3 bases; unmatched junction bases: 0. The CDR3 consists of 13 residues. The DNA for the CDR3 is TGTGCCAGCAGTGAATGGACTAGCTACGAGCAGTACTTC. This encodes CASSEWTSYEQYF.

This clone turned up a few times. The chain recombines TRBV27 with TRBJ1-2; no reliable D call. The CDR3 contains 14 residues. V lost 2 bases and J lost 8, with 15 bases in between. Germline values: CDR1 MNHEY, CDR2 SMNVEV (reference sequence). CDR3 residues: CASSLGVSTGGYTF. CDR3 bases: TGTGCCAGCAGTTTAGGAGTCTCGACGGGAGGCTACACCTTC.

V is TRBV2 and J is TRBJ2-5, with TRBD1 as a possible D gene (5 bases). The V gene lost 7 bases and the J gene lost 1 base, with 16 bases spanning the gap. This CDR3 comprises 15 residues. Germline lookup yields CDR1 SNHLY and CDR2 FYNNEI. The CDR3 loop is CASISLWGFQETQYF. The CDR3 DNA sequence: TGTGCCAGCATATCCCTCTGGGGCTTCCAAGAGACCCAGTACTTC.

The V call is TRBV4-2, the J call TRBJ1-1; D is ambiguous. Trimming removed 0 bases from V and 4 bases from J, with 12 bases in between. The germline CDR1 and CDR2 sequences are LGHNA and YNFKEQ. The CDR3 is 15 residues long. CDR3 bases: TGTGCCAGCAGCCAAGAGAACACTCGGAGCACTGAAGCTTTCTTT. It codes for CASSQENTRSTEAFF.

This clone was counted between two and nine times. V and J are TRBV6-6 and TRBJ1-1, with TRBD1 identical over 7 bases. Germline V gene data show CDR1 as MNHNY and CDR2 as SVGAGI (reference sequence). The CDR3 extends over 14 amino acids. With V trimmed by 7 bases and J by 5 bases, 10 bases remained unmatched. CDR3 sequence reads: CASNKGALGTEAFF. The CDR3 DNA reads as TGTGCCAGCAACAAGGGGGCTTTAGGGACTGAAGCTTTCTTT.

The rearrangement uses TRBV30 and TRBJ1-2; D call uncertain. This CDR3 comprises 13 residues. Per germline, CDR1 GTSNPN and CDR2 SVGIG (reference sequence). Between the trimmed V and J ends, which lost 5 bases and 7 bases, there was a span of 17 bases. The CDR3 region is CAWGTTPSPGYTF. DNA of the CDR3: TGTGCCTGGGGAACCACCCCGAGCCCTGGCTACACCTTC.

The chain combines TRBV10-3 with TRBJ2-3; 7 bases are shared with TRBD2. This CDR3 region has 15 residues. J lost 6 bases, V lost 0 bases, and 6 bases had no gene match. CDR1 is ENHRY, CDR2 SYGVKD, per germline. The CDR3 nucleotides read TGTGCCATCAGTGAGTCGACTAGCTGGGGGGATACGCAGTATTTT. Amino acids: CAISESTSWGDTQYF.

The rearrangement links TRBV11-2 to TRBJ2-3, with TRBD2 matching 7 bases. The J segment lost 0 bases and the V segment lost 6 bases, leaving 6 bases of the junction unmatched. Germline values: CDR1 SGHAT, CDR2 FQNNGV. The CDR3 loop spans 15 amino acids. The CDR3 sequence: CASSRGGTSTDTQYF. DNA for the CDR3: TGTGCCAGCAGTCGCGGGGGAACTAGCACAGATACGCAGTATTTT.

This clone was found a few times. The rearrangement joins TRBV29-1 to TRBJ2-5, with TRBD1 as a possible D gene (5 bases). The germline V and J ends were trimmed by 6 bases and 0 bases, with 5 bases remaining between them. The CDR3 has 11 residues. CDR1 and CDR2 from the germline V gene are SQVTM and ANQGSEA. CDR3 nucleotides: TGCAGCGTGGGGCACCAAGAGACCCAGTACTTC. Translated: CSVGHQETQYF.

CDR3 sequence: CASSLESGTGAEKLFF. The CDR3 DNA follows: TGTGCCAGCAGCTTAGAGTCCGGGACAGGGGCTGAAAAACTGTTTTTT. This chain joins TRBV9 and TRBJ1-4; 10 positions match TRBD1. The germline V gene encodes CDR1 SGDLS and CDR2 YYNGEE. The CDR3 spans 16 residues. Germline trimming cut 4 bases from V and 7 bases from J; bases unmatched to any gene: 10.

The J gene is TRBJ2-4, the V gene TRBV4-1, with 9 positions matching TRBD2. V shed 3 bases, J shed 0 bases, and the junction held 9 bases outside the gene matches. Germline V gene sequence: CDR1 MGHRA, CDR2 YSYEKL. The CDR3 has 18 residues. The CDR3 region has the DNA TGCGCCAGCAGCCAGGGACTAGCTCGTGGACTAGCCAAAAACATTCAGTACTTC. As protein: CASSQGLARGLAKNIQYF.

The rearrangement links TRBV12-5 to TRBJ1-3, with D possibly matching TRBD1 (6 bases). The CDR3 is 14 amino acids. V dropped 7 bases and J dropped 4 bases, with 14 bases sitting between them. Germline CDR1 and CDR2: LGHNT and FRNRAP. CDR3 amino acids: CASANTGSGNTIYF. CDR3 nucleotide sequence: TGTGCTAGTGCTAATACAGGGAGCGGAAACACCATATATTTT.

This chain joins TRBV15 and TRBJ2-1; D call uncertain. The CDR3 sequence is 13 residues long. V dropped 0 bases and J dropped 10 bases, with 10 bases sitting between them. Germline V CDR1 and CDR2: LNHNV, YYDKDF (reference sequence). The DNA of the CDR3 is TGTGCCACCAGCAGAGATCGGGCGAGAGAGCAGTTCTTC. This translates into CATSRDRAREQFF.

The J gene is TRBJ1-1, the V gene TRBV5-1; D remains unclear. Germline V CDR1 and CDR2: SGHRS, YFSETQ. V was clipped by 4 bases and J by 1 base, with 11 bases between them. This CDR3 has 14 amino acids. Here the CDR3 reads CASSPPGPNTEAFF. The CDR3 DNA reads as TGCGCCAGCAGCCCCCCCGGGCCGAACACTGAAGCTTTCTTT.

The rearrangement joins TRBV6-5 to TRBJ2-7; D call uncertain. The CDR3 loop spans 13 amino acids. V was trimmed by 0 bases and J by 4 bases, leaving 7 bases between them. CDR1 and CDR2 (germline): MNHEY, SVGAGI. The CDR3 loop reads CASSYSWGYEQYF. In nucleotides, the CDR3 is TGTGCCAGCAGTTACTCTTGGGGTTACGAGCAGTACTTC.

The gene calls are TRBV5-1 and TRBJ2-7; 7 nucleotides agree with TRBD1. Germline trimming cut 4 bases from V and 0 bases from J; bases unmatched to any gene: 7. The V gene's germline CDR1 is SGHRS and CDR2 YFSETQ. The CDR3 covers 15 residues. This CDR3 reads CASSLGQESSYEQYF. In nucleotides, the CDR3 is TGCGCCAGCAGCCTCGGACAGGAGAGCTCCTACGAGCAGTACTTC.

This clone was observed a handful of times. The chain recombines TRBV19 with TRBJ1-3; D remains ambiguous. In germline, CDR1 is LNHDA, CDR2 SQIVND (reference sequence). The V gene lost 7 bases and the J gene lost 1 base, with 14 bases spanning the gap. This CDR3 contains 15 residues. CDR3 DNA: TGTGCCAGTACTCCAGGAATTGGGTCTGGAAACACCATATATTTT. Translated: CASTPGIGSGNTIYF.

This clone was observed a handful of times. The chain couples TRBV19 to TRBJ2-1; D perhaps matches TRBD1 (6 bases). Germline V gives CDR1 LNHDA, CDR2 SQIVND (reference sequence). Between the trimmed V and J ends, which lost 5 bases and 0 bases, there was a span of 8 bases. CDR3 size: 14 residues. CDR3 nucleotides: TGTGCCAGTAGTCAGGACAGCTCCTACAATGAGCAGTTCTTC. Encoded protein: CASSQDSSYNEQFF.

The V gene is TRBV29-1, the J gene TRBJ1-2; D not certain. CDR1 is SQVTM, CDR2 ANQGSEA, per germline. This CDR3 is 11 amino acids long. V was shortened by 5 bases and J by 0 bases, with 4 bases between the two germline ends. DNA of the CDR3: TGCAGCGTTTCGACTAACTATGGCTACACCTTC. It encodes CSVSTNYGYTF.

V is TRBV25-1 and J is TRBJ1-1; D gene unclear. CDR3 length: 13 amino acids. Germline CDR1 and CDR2: MGHDK and SYGVNS. Trimming removed 6 bases from V and 11 bases from J, with 19 bases in between. The CDR3 region has the DNA TGTGCCAGCAGGCAGGATCTCGGGGTTCGGGCTTTCTTT. Amino acid sequence: CASRQDLGVRAFF. Filled out from reference TRBV25-1 and TRBJ1-1, the complete variable domain reads EADIYQTPRYLVIGTGKKITLECSQTMGHDKMYWYQQDPGMELHLIHYSYGVNSTEKGDLSSESTVSRIRTEHFPLTLESARPSHTSQYLCASRQDLGVRAFFGQGTRLTVV.